The 24 T cell receptor beta chains presented below share a single source sample, sequenced in a study of blood T cell repertoires in COVID-19 (dated by TCRdb to the early 2020s). Receptors were amplified or captured by the immunoSEQ multiplex PCR assay. In its TCRdb copy, this immuneACCESS table keeps in-frame sequences only and misses some clones. Where compared with another copy, unresolved V genes explain less than half of these, and the others have no known cause. The sample table lists 150,000 to 200,000 clones, roughly four fifths of them with a count of one. The ten largest clonotypes hold around 7.3% of the sample. Material: peripheral blood. The receptors here all came from a woman aged 70-85 years with COVID-19, enrolled during active disease.

The chain combines TRBV28 with TRBJ1-2, with TRBD1 matching over 7 bases. The CDR3 totals 15 residues. V shed 5 bases, J shed 4 bases, and the junction held 10 bases outside the gene matches. The germline V gene encodes CDR1 MDHEN and CDR2 SYDVKM. The CDR3: CASSLTGYRGYGYTF. CDR3 sequence (DNA): TGTGCCAGCAGTCTAACGGGCTACAGGGGCTATGGCTACACCTTC.

The chain is built from TRBV6-5 and TRBJ2-2, with D unclear. Trimming removed 6 bases at V and 3 bases at J, with 2 bases between. The CDR3 is 11 amino acids. Germline values: CDR1 MNHEY, CDR2 SVGAGI. The CDR3 DNA sequence: TGTGCCAGCAGCGACACCGGGGAGCTGTTTTTT. Amino acid sequence: CASSDTGELFF.

The genes are TRBV28 and TRBJ1-2; 8 bases agree with TRBD1. The CDR3 runs to 14 residues. The J segment lost 8 bases and the V segment lost 6 bases, leaving 11 bases of the junction unmatched. The germline V gene has CDR1 MDHEN and CDR2 SYDVKM. The CDR3 here is CASRQGALVRGYTF. For the CDR3, the DNA is TGTGCCAGCAGGCAGGGGGCGCTTGTAAGGGGCTACACCTTC.

In DNA, the CDR3 is TGTGCCAGCAGCGTAATGGGACAGAGGGTTAATTCACCCCTCCACTTT. It translates to CASSVMGQRVNSPLHF. The rearrangement uses TRBV7-2 and TRBJ1-6, with TRBD1 matching over 7 bases. Germline CDR1 and CDR2: SGHTA and FQGNSA. The CDR3 runs to 16 residues. After removal of 5 bases from V and 6 bases from J, the junction contained 10 bases not matched to a gene.

The chain carries TRBV5-1 and TRBJ2-7, with a possible D match to TRBD1 (5 bases). The germline V gene encodes CDR1 SGHRS and CDR2 YFSETQ. This CDR3 spans 14 amino acids. Trimming pared 0 bases from V and 4 bases from J, leaving 11 bases between. The DNA for the CDR3 is TGCGCCAGCAGCTTGGCCCGGCAGGGTTACGAGCAGTACTTC. It is translated as CASSLARQGYEQYF.

The CDR3 spells CASSPADGRDSPLHF. The CDR3, as DNA: TGTGCCAGCAGTCCCGCCGACGGGAGGGATTCACCCCTCCACTTT. The genes are TRBV28 and TRBJ1-6; D remains unclear. Trimming stripped 5 bases from V and 8 bases from J, with 16 bases between. The CDR3 totals 15 residues. CDR1 is MDHEN, CDR2 SYDVKM, per germline.

The V call is TRBV5-4, the J call TRBJ2-3; TRBD2 aligns across 12 bases. CDR3 length: 15 residues. Per the germline V gene, CDR1 is SGHNT and CDR2 is YYREEE (reference sequence). The junction had 6 bases not matched to a gene; V was cut back by 4 bases and J by 6 bases. CDR3 amino acids: CASSPGLAGTDTQYF. The CDR3 DNA sequence: TGTGCCAGCAGCCCCGGACTAGCGGGAACTGATACGCAGTATTTT.

The V gene is TRBV4-2, the J gene TRBJ2-1; TRBD1 aligns across 9 bases. V lost 0 bases and J lost 8; bases outside the gene matches: 8. The germline V gene encodes CDR1 LGHNA and CDR2 YNFKEQ. CDR3 length equals 16 residues. The CDR3 is CASSQDSGQGIYEQFF. The CDR3 coding sequence is TGTGCCAGCAGCCAAGATAGTGGACAGGGGATCTATGAGCAGTTCTTC.

The chain combines TRBV30 with TRBJ2-1, with D uncertain. Between the trimmed V and J ends, which lost 3 bases and 9 bases, there was a span of 9 bases. CDR1 and CDR2 (germline): GTSNPN, SVGIG (reference sequence). The CDR3 is 11 amino acids. DNA of the CDR3: TGTGCCTGGAGCCTAGATGTTGAGCAGTTCTTC. Translated: CAWSLDVEQFF.

This clone has only one observation. The V call is TRBV10-3, the J call TRBJ2-5, with 10 bases matching TRBD2. CDR3 length equals 15 residues. Looked up from germline, CDR1 is ENHRY and CDR2 is SYGVKD. J gave up 5 bases and V 0 bases, and 3 bases lay outside the gene matches. The CDR3 DNA reads TGTGCCATCAGTGAGTCACTAGCGGGGAAGGAGACCCAGTACTTC. Its translation: CAISESLAGKETQYF.

The V and J genes are TRBV27 and TRBJ2-1; a possible D gene is TRBD1 (6 bases). V was clipped by 5 bases and J by 6 bases, with 14 bases between them. Germline V gene sequence: CDR1 MNHEY, CDR2 SMNVEV (reference sequence). CDR3 length: 14 residues. The CDR3 protein is CASSRDTTPNEQFF. The CDR3, as DNA: TGTGCCAGCAGTCGGGACACAACCCCCAATGAGCAGTTCTTC.

This clone was observed a single time. This rearrangement joins TRBV18 to TRBJ1-1, with D perhaps matching TRBD1 (6 bases). The CDR3 sequence is 16 residues long. V was trimmed by 4 bases and J by 4 bases, leaving 19 bases between them. Germline lookup yields CDR1 KGHSH and CDR2 LQKENI. In nucleotides, the CDR3 is TGTGCCAGCTCACACGACTTATGGGAGGGGGGCACTGAAGCTTTCTTT. Protein product: CASSHDLWEGGTEAFF.

This clone was counted a single time. The rearrangement links TRBV10-1 to TRBJ2-3; 8 nucleotides agree with TRBD2. The CDR3 consists of 15 residues. The V gene end was trimmed by 6 bases and the J gene end by 4 bases; junction bases not matched to a gene: 9. Germline V gene lookup returns CDR1 WNHNN and CDR2 SYGVQD (reference sequence). DNA of the CDR3: TGCGCCAGCAGCCCGGGACTAGTAGTTCCAGATACGCAGTATTTT. As protein: CASSPGLVVPDTQYF.

This chain connects TRBV30 to TRBJ1-2, with 7 bases matching TRBD1. The CDR3 is 17 residues long. CDR1 and CDR2 from the germline V gene are GTSNPN and SVGIG (reference sequence). J lost 5 bases, V lost 2 bases, and 17 bases had no gene match. CDR3 residues: CAWSLGQDFQGWYGYTF. The CDR3 nucleotides read TGTGCCTGGAGTTTAGGACAGGACTTCCAGGGTTGGTATGGCTACACCTTC.

This clone appeared once. V gene TRBV27 combines with J gene TRBJ2-1; possible D gene TRBD1, 6 bases. This CDR3 is built from 16 residues. The V gene lost 7 bases and the J gene lost 9 bases, with 25 bases spanning the gap. Looked up from germline, CDR1 is MNHEY and CDR2 is SMNVEV (reference sequence). In nucleotides, the CDR3 is TGTGCCAGCACCCCTGCGACAGGTGGCGACGAGGGTGAGCAGTTCTTC. Protein product: CASTPATGGDEGEQFF.

The V and J genes are TRBV4-3 and TRBJ2-5; 8 positions match TRBD2. Trimming at V came to 0 bases and at J to 1 base, leaving 7 bases not matched to a gene. The V gene's germline CDR1 is LGHNA and CDR2 YSLEER. This CDR3 has 17 residues. In DNA, the CDR3 is TGCGCCAGCAGCCAAGAATTGGCGGGAGGTTTCCAAGAGACCCAGTACTTC. Its protein product is CASSQELAGGFQETQYF.

The V gene is TRBV15, the J gene TRBJ2-1, with 14 positions matching TRBD2. Trimming at V came to 0 bases and at J to 7 bases, leaving 5 bases not matched to a gene. The germline gives CDR1 LNHNV, CDR2 YYDKDF (reference sequence). The CDR3 loop spans 17 amino acids. The CDR3 spells CATSRDYRLAGGNEQFF. CDR3 nucleotide sequence: TGTGCCACCAGCAGAGATTATAGACTAGCGGGGGGGAATGAGCAGTTCTTC. The full variable domain, with the rest looked up from reference TRBV15 and TRBJ2-1, is DAMVIQNPRYQVTQFGKPVTLSCSQTLNHNVMYWYQQKSSQAPKLLFHYYDKDFNNEADTPDNFQSRRPNTSFCFLDIRSPGLGDTAMYLCATSRDYRLAGGNEQFFGPGTRLTVL.

This chain connects TRBV5-1 to TRBJ2-5, with TRBD2 identical over 8 bases. CDR3 size: 14 residues. The V segment lost 4 bases and the J segment 2 bases; nucleotides outside the gene matches: 4. The germline gives CDR1 SGHRS, CDR2 YFSETQ. CDR3: CASSGGLEQETQYF. DNA for the CDR3: TGCGCCAGCAGCGGGGGACTAGAACAAGAGACCCAGTACTTC.

This clone was observed a few times. The V and J genes are TRBV7-2 and TRBJ1-1, with a weak D call TRBD1 (6 bases). V lost 5 bases and J 7 bases, leaving 14 bases between the germline ends. The CDR3 is 13 residues long. The V gene's germline CDR1 is SGHTA and CDR2 FQGNSA. DNA of the CDR3: TGTGCCAGCAGCCTTAACAGGGCGAATGAAGCTTTCTTT. It specifies CASSLNRANEAFF. The variable domain in full, with the rest retrieved from reference TRBV7-2 and TRBJ1-1, is GAGVSQSPSNKVTEKGKDVELRCDPISGHTALYWYRQSLGQGLEFLIYFQGNSAPDKSGLPSDRFSAERTGGSVSTLTIQRTQQEDSAVYLCASSLNRANEAFFGQGTRLTVV.

The V call is TRBV9, the J call TRBJ2-1; 10 nucleotides agree with TRBD1. The V gene end was trimmed by 1 base and the J gene end by 7 bases; junction bases not matched to a gene: 8. The germline V gene encodes CDR1 SGDLS and CDR2 YYNGEE. The CDR3 consists of 16 residues. CDR3: CASSVLETGGLNEQFF. For the CDR3, the DNA is TGTGCCAGCAGCGTACTGGAGACAGGGGGCTTAAATGAGCAGTTCTTC. The full variable domain, its missing parts supplied by reference TRBV9 and TRBJ2-1, is DSGVTQTPKHLITATGQRVTLRCSPRSGDLSVYWYQQSLDQGLQFLIQYYNGEERAKGNILERFSAQQFPDLHSELNLSSLELGDSALYFCASSVLETGGLNEQFFGPGTRLTVL.

V gene TRBV19 combines with J gene TRBJ2-5, with 11 bases matching TRBD2. CDR3 length equals 13 residues. Trimming removed 9 bases from V and 5 bases from J; junction bases left unmatched: 5. Germline CDR1 is LNHDA and CDR2 is SQIVND (reference sequence). CDR3 amino acids: CASSSGRWETQYF. The CDR3 DNA follows: TGTGCCAGCTCTAGCGGGAGGTGGGAGACCCAGTACTTC. The variable domain in full, completed from reference TRBV19 and TRBJ2-5, reads DGGITQSPKYLFRKEGQNVTLSCEQNLNHDAMYWYRQDPGQGLRLIYYSQIVNDFQKGDIAEGYSVSREKKESFPLTVTSAQKNPTAFYLCASSSGRWETQYFGPGTRLLVL.

The chain recombines TRBV7-2 with TRBJ2-3, with 9 bases fitting TRBD2. Germline CDR1 is SGHTA and CDR2 is FQGNSA. CDR3 size: 17 residues. Trimming removed 1 base from V and 1 base from J; junction bases left unmatched: 6. CDR3 sequence: CASSLEGLAGRTDTQYF. CDR3 bases: TGTGCCAGCAGCTTAGAAGGGCTAGCGGGACGCACAGATACGCAGTATTTT.

This clone was seen a single time. This chain joins TRBV28 and TRBJ2-3; TRBD1 matches 8 bases. CDR3 length: 15 residues. CDR1 and CDR2 (germline): MDHEN, SYDVKM. V gave up 1 base and J gave up 6 bases; unmatched junction bases: 6. The CDR3 coding sequence is TGTGCCAGCAGTTTATCCGGACAGGGCCGGGATACGCAGTATTTT. Residues: CASSLSGQGRDTQYF.

The chain is built from TRBV7-9 and TRBJ2-1; TRBD2 agrees at 11 bases. With 5 bases clipped from V and 4 bases from J, the junction kept 10 bases outside the gene matches. Germline loops: CDR1 SEHNR, CDR2 FQNEAQ (reference sequence). This CDR3 is 17 amino acids long. The CDR3 is CASSPGSTSGGYNEQFF. CDR3 coding DNA: TGTGCCAGCAGCCCCGGCAGCACTAGCGGGGGATACAATGAGCAGTTCTTC.